This T cell receptor (beta chain) was profiled in a study of long-term antiretroviral therapy in people with HIV. Survey-level immunoSEQ v3.0 assays were run. Sequenced by immunoSEQ multiplex PCR; TCRdb stores in-frame clones only, minus some. The sample has about 27,000 clones, about 82% seen once. This clone was detected once. The V end lost 2 bases, the J end lost 2 bases, and 11 bases lay between the germline ends. From germline, CDR1 is SQVTM and CDR2 ANQGSEA. The CDR3 is 14 residues long. The material sequenced was unsorted PBMCs, taken 3 years after starting antiretroviral therapy. The chain is built from TRBV29-1 and TRBJ2-3; D not certain. This TCR derives from a man aged 40-55 years with HIV. CDR3 bases: TGCAGCGTTGAAAAAGGGATCTTCACAGATACGCAGTATTTT. This codes for CSVEKGIFTDTQYF.